The T cell receptor (beta chain) under discussion was sequenced for a study of blood T cell repertoires in COVID-19. Looking at the study overall: Donors in the United States, Italy and Spain gave samples during acute or convalescent COVID-19. From T cells, B-cell-depleted T cells, or PBMCs came the material, which was cDNA or gDNA.

V lost 2 bases, J lost 3 bases, and 10 bases lay in between. Germline CDR1 and CDR2: MNHEY and SVGEGT. This CDR3 has 15 residues. Original methodology: Amplified reference gene primers provided the basis for estimating nucleated cell counts. The protocol was immunoSEQ multiplex PCR, while the TCRdb copy is restricted to in-frame clones and leaves out a portion. V, J and clone size were drawn from that table, and D and trimming were deduced from the DNA. The sample lists fewer than 120,000 clones; roughly nine tenths were seen once. Sequences were obtained from peripheral blood. The rearrangement joins TRBV6-2 or TRBV6-3 to TRBJ2-2; D might be TRBD2 (6 bases). The receptor was isolated from a human donor in a cohort sampled during active COVID-19. The CDR3 DNA reads as TGTGCCAGCAGTTACGGCGGGAAAGACACCGGGGAGCTGTTTTTT. This sequence encodes CASSYGGKDTGELFF.